The sequence of this TCR beta chain was determined in a study of neurological immune-mediated disorders. CDR3 size: 19 residues. From germline, CDR1 is KGHSH and CDR2 LQKENI. V lost 2 bases to trimming and J lost 2 bases, with 23 bases between them. Each TCR transcript was tagged with a 10-nucleotide random UMI during 5'RACE. TCRdb processed the 5' RACE reads anew with MiXCR; each CDR3 protein has one entry. The sample has tens of thousands of distinct CDR3 sequences, around 15% seen once. The chain has TRBV18 and TRBJ2-3; possibly TRBD1 for D (5 bases). This clonotype originated in a young woman with multiple sclerosis. Sequenced material: CD8+ T cells from blood. The CDR3 is CASSPLGLTNSWDTDTQYF. The CDR3 nucleotides are TGTGCCAGCTCACCATTGGGGCTCACTAATTCCTGGGACACAGATACGCAGTATTTT.